This T cell receptor (beta chain) was identified during a study of CXCR3-negative and CXCR3-positive naive CD8 T cells (dated by TCRdb to the late 2010s). Context from the whole study: In total, about 135 million TRB reads were obtained, or roughly 1.5 +/- 0.3 million reads per library. Data from around 11 donors, pooled across two independent experiments, went into the diversity and physicochemical repertoire analyses. The TRBV-TRBJ cluster analysis covered naive subsets from several donors and memory cells from 3 donors.

Sequencer: NextSeq 550. The Human TCR Profiling Kit (MiLaboratory) was used to make UMI-labeled 5' RACE TRB cDNA libraries. The full amount of extracted RNA was used for cDNA synthesis, and the full amount of resulting cDNA was used for PCR amplification. The libraries were made side by side, with each library going through the same number of PCR cycles. The original methods were these. With a minimum of two reads required per UMI, MIGEC and MiXCR pulled out about 53,000 +/- 10,000 unique UMI-labeled TRB cDNA molecules from each library. An average of roughly 40,000 +/- 10,000 functional in-frame TRB CDR3 nucleotide clonotypes without stop codons was found per library. After downsampling to 5000 UMI-labeled TRB molecules per sample, diversity metrics, including normalized Shannon-Wiener and Chao1, were computed in VDJtools. VDJtools computed clonotype-size-weighted physicochemical properties of the central five CDR3 residues: interaction energy, strength, volume and Kidera factor 4. TCRdb reprocessed the sequencing reads and holds a single record per CDR3 protein sequence, with no DNA. These V and J calls are TCRdb output, not the study's own analysis. The table for this sample records 84,000 or so distinct CDR3 sequences. The ten largest clones take up approximately 0.58% of the sample.

A word on this clonotype: The antigen this receptor binds is unknown.

On the study overall, not on this receptor specifically: TRB CDR3s from CXCR3-positive naive cells showed higher hydrophobicity (lower Kidera factor 4), lower energy, and higher strength and volume indices than CXCR3-negative naive cells. Because CXCR3 expression was partially decreased after cryopreservation, freshly isolated PBMCs were used for most assays. Naive CXCR3-negative and CXCR3-positive cells from the same donor showed similar TRBV-TRBJ usage, whereas memory cells showed distinct patterns. Comparably high repertoire diversity was found in both naive subsets, whereas much lower repertoire diversity was found in memory CD8+ T cells. Surface CD5, linked to self-reactivity in mice, was comparable between naive subsets; TCR interaction strength was therefore also inferred from TRB CDR3 physicochemical properties.

Each CD8+ T cell subset was flow-sorted in triplicate, and 250,000 to 350,000 cells per subset were placed directly into RLT lysis buffer. Naive CD8+ T cells were defined stringently as CD45RO-CCR7+CD27+CD95- to exclude memory contaminants. Peripheral blood mononuclear cells were isolated from buffy coats using standard density gradient centrifugation. A FACSAria III was used to flow-sort naive CD8+ T cells into CXCR3-negative and CXCR3-positive populations. Total RNA was extracted from sorted cells using an RNeasy Mini Kit. The CDR3 numbers 13 residues from cysteine through phenylalanine. No nucleotide data were recorded. CDR1 and CDR2, looked up from the germline V gene, are SNHLY and FYNNEI.

The TCR comes from a human donor in good health. Some clones in this sample may be carry-over from other donors' samples. Sequencing was carried out using naive CXCR3+ CD8+ T cells from blood. The cell subset or site label, as the study defines it: CD45RO-CCR7+CD27+CD95- naive CD8+ T cells expressing CXCR3 (TNR3+). The chain couples TRBV2 to TRBJ2-7. Here the CDR3 is given as CASTPTSLYEQYF.